These T cell receptor beta chains were read from a single sample in a study of early T cells in non-severe SARS-CoV-2 infection. TCRdb recomputed calls from the 5' RACE reads with MiXCR, one row per CDR3 protein. The table has about 58,000 distinct CDR3 sequences, around 12% seen once. The sequenced material came from whole blood. The receptors were sampled from an adult who was a healthcare worker with PCR-confirmed SARS-CoV-2 infection or an uninfected control (not recorded which). Both conserved end residues are part of each CDR3. The order of the fields is V gene, J gene, clone size, D gene, CDR3 protein, CDR3 DNA. D genes are given only for firm matches. Some rows have no size entry. The others give once, few or many, or a class for an expanded clone.

TRBV12-3/TRBV12-4,TRBJ1-2,few,-,CASSLTAPSMGGYTF,TGTGCCAGCAGTTTAACGGCCCCATCGATGGGTGGCTACACCTTC
TRBV28,TRBJ2-5,-,-,CASSVERETQYF,TGTGCCAGCAGCGTCGAGCGGGAGACCCAGTACTTC
TRBV20-1,TRBJ1-1,few,-,CSAKSRAEAFF,TGCAGTGCTAAATCCAGGGCTGAAGCTTTCTTT
TRBV7-2,TRBJ2-5,many,-,CASSPRGTPGRETQYF,TGTGCCAGCAGCCCGAGAGGGACTCCTGGGAGAGAGACCCAGTACTTC
TRBV29-1,TRBJ1-1,many,-,CSVVRDLGTEAFF,TGCAGCGTTGTTAGGGATCTCGGGACTGAAGCTTTCTTT
TRBV4-1,TRBJ2-1,-,-,CASSQGQGHYNEQFF,TGCGCCAGCTCCCAAGGGCAGGGGCACTACAATGAGCAGTTCTTC
TRBV5-6,TRBJ2-1,many,TRBD2,CASSPRTSGSQGEQFF,TGTGCCAGCAGCCCACGGACTAGCGGGAGCCAGGGTGAGCAGTTCTTC
TRBV12-3/TRBV12-4,TRBJ1-1,few,-,CASTSRGFDTEAFF,TGTGCCAGCACCTCCCGGGGATTCGACACTGAAGCTTTCTTT
TRBV29-1,TRBJ1-1,-,-,CSGSSDPPAFF,TGCAGCGGGAGCTCCGATCCTCCGGCTTTCTTT
TRBV30,TRBJ1-1,many,-,CAWTLGGGPQNTEAFF,TGTGCCTGGACCCTTGGGGGAGGGCCCCAGAACACTGAAGCTTTCTTT
TRBV10-3,TRBJ2-2,-,-,CAISEPGLDRELFF,TGTGCCATCAGTGAGCCCGGCTTAGATCGGGAGCTGTTTTTT
TRBV2,TRBJ1-4,-,TRBD1,CASRSQGVTNEKLFF,TGTGCCAGCAGATCTCAGGGGGTAACTAATGAAAAACTGTTTTTT
TRBV28,TRBJ2-1,-,-,CASSLRASSYNEQFF,TGTGCCAGCAGTTTAAGGGCAAGCTCCTACAATGAGCAGTTCTTC
TRBV7-6,TRBJ2-3,-,TRBD2,CASSLGTGLVHTDTQYF,TGTGCCAGCAGCTTAGGTACCGGACTAGTCCACACAGATACGCAGTATTTT
TRBV9,TRBJ1-3,-,TRBD1,CASSARGQGAGNTIYF,TGTGCCAGCAGCGCCAGGGGACAGGGGGCTGGAAACACCATATATTTT
TRBV7-9,TRBJ2-5,few,-,CASSLGTSFETQYF,TGTGCCAGCAGCTTGGGGACTTCCTTTGAGACCCAGTACTTC
TRBV30,TRBJ1-1,-,-,CAWSVRGSEAFF,TGTGCCTGGAGTGTAAGGGGGAGTGAAGCTTTCTTT
TRBV5-1,TRBJ2-1,many,-,CASSLDPAGDEQFF,TGCGCCAGCAGCTTGGACCCGGCCGGTGATGAGCAGTTCTTC
TRBV12-3/TRBV12-4,TRBJ2-1,-,-,CASSLGPHNEQFF,TGTGCCAGCAGTTTAGGGCCACACAATGAGCAGTTCTTC
TRBV18,TRBJ2-3,few,TRBD2,CASSPSSGATDTQYF,TGTGCCAGCTCACCCTCTAGCGGGGCCACAGATACGCAGTATTTT
TRBV18,TRBJ2-1,many,TRBD1,CASSPYQTQGAHEQFF,TGTGCCAGCTCACCTTACCAGACTCAGGGGGCCCATGAGCAGTTCTTC
TRBV29-1,TRBJ2-1,few,-,CSGDPGYEQFF,TGCAGCGGGGACCCAGGATATGAGCAGTTCTTC
TRBV28,TRBJ2-7,many,TRBD1,CASSLWQGAQSEQYF,TGTGCCAGCAGTTTATGGCAGGGGGCGCAGAGCGAGCAGTACTTC
TRBV20-1,TRBJ2-1,few,TRBD2,CSARVGTSVDNEQFF,TGCAGTGCTAGAGTTGGCACTAGCGTAGACAATGAGCAGTTCTTC
TRBV6-5,TRBJ2-5,many,TRBD1,CASTDRVETQYF,TGTGCCAGCACTGACAGGGTAGAGACCCAGTACTTC
TRBV7-2,TRBJ2-7,many,-,CASSLGTPLEQYF,TGTGCCAGCAGCTTAGGGACCCCCCTCGAGCAGTACTTC
TRBV7-2,TRBJ2-3,-,-,CASSLGHAGTDTQYF,TGTGCCAGCAGCTTAGGCCACGCAGGCACAGATACGCAGTATTTT
TRBV18,TRBJ2-1,many,TRBD2,CASSPLAGGDEQFF,TGTGCCAGCTCACCACTAGCGGGAGGTGATGAGCAGTTCTTC
TRBV9,TRBJ2-3,few,TRBD2,CASSPPGGSGRTDTQYF,TGTGCCAGCAGCCCACCGGGAGGTAGCGGGAGGACCGATACGCAGTATTTT
TRBV20-1,TRBJ1-4,many,-,CSARDGGGHEKLFF,TGCAGTGCTAGAGATGGGGGGGGTCATGAAAAACTGTTTTTT
TRBV29-1,TRBJ2-5,-,TRBD2,CSASGTEETQYF,TGCAGCGCTAGCGGGACAGAAGAGACCCAGTACTTC
TRBV11-2,TRBJ2-4,many,-,CASRNSGGDKNIQYF,TGTGCCAGCAGAAACTCCGGCGGAGACAAAAACATTCAGTACTTC
TRBV21-1,TRBJ2-7,many,-,CASSKYLPGPGDEQYF,TGTGCCAGCAGCAAGTACCTCCCGGGACCAGGAGACGAGCAGTACTTC
TRBV27,TRBJ2-3,once,-,CASSGSFARNTQYF,TGTGCCAGCAGTGGGAGTTTCGCACGAAATACGCAGTATTTT
TRBV11-3,TRBJ2-5,-,-,CASSLGRIQETQYF,TGTGCCAGCAGCTTAGGGCGGATACAAGAGACCCAGTACTTC
TRBV13,TRBJ2-7,-,TRBD2,CASSLRLAGGEQYF,TGTGCCAGCAGCCTCCGACTAGCGGGAGGAGAGCAGTACTTC
TRBV5-1,TRBJ1-1,-,-,CASSFGARNTEAFF,TGCGCCAGCAGCTTCGGGGCGAGGAACACTGAAGCTTTCTTT
TRBV6-5,TRBJ2-1,few,-,CASRERGRAVVEQFF,TGTGCCAGCCGGGAGAGGGGGAGGGCCGTGGTTGAGCAGTTCTTC
TRBV20-1,TRBJ1-1,few,-,CSASTGRREAFF,TGCAGTGCTAGTACAGGGCGGAGGGAAGCTTTCTTT
TRBV30,TRBJ2-2,few,-,CAWKLGRVDTGELFF,TGTGCCTGGAAGCTTGGCAGGGTTGACACCGGGGAGCTGTTTTTT
TRBV2,TRBJ2-2,few,TRBD2,CASRGLTINTGELFF,TGTGCCAGTAGGGGACTAACCATCAACACCGGGGAGCTGTTTTTT
TRBV12-3/TRBV12-4,TRBJ2-3,many,-,CASKLSGSSTDTQYF,TGTGCCAGCAAACTATCTGGCTCCAGCACAGATACGCAGTATTTT
TRBV10-3,TRBJ1-1,-,-,CAISERGTEAFF,TGTGCCATCAGTGAGAGGGGGACTGAAGCTTTCTTT
TRBV7-8,TRBJ2-3,few,-,CASTPEGRDTQYF,TGTGCCAGCACCCCTGAAGGACGAGATACGCAGTATTTT
TRBV5-5,TRBJ1-5,-,-,CASSLKAGVNQPQHF,TGTGCCAGCAGCTTGAAGGCAGGGGTAAATCAGCCCCAGCATTTT
TRBV6-4,TRBJ2-2,-,-,CASSDSTNTGELFF,TGTGCCAGCAGTGACTCGACAAACACCGGGGAGCTGTTTTTT
TRBV20-1,TRBJ2-7,many,-,CSAHPREGPYEQYF,TGCAGTGCTCATCCTCGAGAGGGCCCCTACGAGCAGTACTTC
TRBV12-3/TRBV12-4,TRBJ2-7,-,-,CASSFTWGYEQYF,TGTGCCAGCAGTTTCACTTGGGGGTACGAGCAGTACTTC
TRBV7-9,TRBJ1-4,many,-,CASSSREDSTNEKLFF,TGTGCCAGCAGCAGCCGGGAAGATTCAACTAATGAAAAACTGTTTTTT
TRBV7-6,TRBJ1-1,-,-,CASSLDDTTAYNTEAFF,TGTGCCAGCAGCTTAGACGATACGACAGCTTACAACACTGAAGCTTTCTTT
TRBV3-1,TRBJ1-4,many,-,CASRIRGDSNEKLFF,TGTGCCAGCAGGATAAGGGGGGATTCTAATGAAAAACTGTTTTTT
TRBV7-3,TRBJ2-1,many,-,CASSDRTVRNEQFF,TGTGCCAGCAGCGATCGGACCGTACGGAATGAGCAGTTCTTC